Listed here are 5 T cell receptor beta chains from one sample, sequenced in a study of T cell responses to AZD1222 COVID-19 vaccine. The protocol was immunoSEQ multiplex PCR, while the TCRdb copy is restricted to in-frame clones and leaves out a portion. The table lists some 190,000 clones, 80% to 95% of them singletons. The sample in question was peripheral blood, obtained 28 days after the second AZD1222 dose. Source of these receptors: an adult who received the AZD1222 COVID-19 vaccine.

The J gene is TRBJ1-2, the V gene TRBV27; TRBD1 matches at 8 bases. This CDR3 region has 17 residues. Germline-derived CDR1 and CDR2 are MNHEY and SMNVEV (reference sequence). Trimming at V came to 6 bases and at J to 9 bases, leaving 21 bases not matched to a gene. Here the CDR3 reads CASSQSSDRALRSSYTF. The DNA of the CDR3 is TGTGCCAGCAGCCAGAGCTCGGACAGGGCCTTACGTTCAAGCTACACCTTC.

V gene TRBV5-8 combines with J gene TRBJ1-1, with 9 bases matching TRBD1. V lost 4 bases and J lost 4; bases outside the gene matches: 8. This CDR3 has 15 amino acids. The germline CDR1 and CDR2 sequences are SGHTS and YDEGEE. The CDR3: CASSPRTGVATEAFF. The CDR3 DNA follows: TGTGCCAGCAGCCCTAGGACAGGGGTGGCCACTGAAGCTTTCTTT.

This clone appeared a single time. The CDR3 loop reads CASSYLQGEAFF. The CDR3 DNA reads TGTGCCAGCAGTTACCTCCAGGGTGAAGCTTTCTTT. This chain connects TRBV6-5 to TRBJ1-1; tentatively, D is TRBD1 (5 bases). CDR3 length equals 12 residues. CDR1 is MNHEY and CDR2 is SVGAGI in the germline V gene. Trimming took off 2 bases at V and 7 bases at J, with 8 bases between the two ends.

The chain has TRBV19 and TRBJ1-2; D is uncertain. CDR1 is LNHDA and CDR2 is SQIVND in the germline V gene (reference sequence). This CDR3 is built from 17 residues. V was trimmed by 3 bases and J by 4 bases, leaving 21 bases between them. As DNA, the CDR3 is TGTGCCAGTAGTATGGCCAGACAAGACTCACACGGCTATGGCTACACCTTC. Its translation is CASSMARQDSHGYGYTF.

The chain links TRBV10-1 to TRBJ1-4; 9 nucleotides match TRBD1. The length of the CDR3 is 15 residues. After removal of 7 bases from V and 3 bases from J, the junction contained 6 bases not matched to a gene. The germline V gene has CDR1 WNHNN and CDR2 SYGVQD (reference sequence). The CDR3 protein is CASMGQGIPNEKLFF. The CDR3 nucleotides are TGCGCCAGCATGGGACAGGGTATACCTAATGAAAAACTGTTTTTT.